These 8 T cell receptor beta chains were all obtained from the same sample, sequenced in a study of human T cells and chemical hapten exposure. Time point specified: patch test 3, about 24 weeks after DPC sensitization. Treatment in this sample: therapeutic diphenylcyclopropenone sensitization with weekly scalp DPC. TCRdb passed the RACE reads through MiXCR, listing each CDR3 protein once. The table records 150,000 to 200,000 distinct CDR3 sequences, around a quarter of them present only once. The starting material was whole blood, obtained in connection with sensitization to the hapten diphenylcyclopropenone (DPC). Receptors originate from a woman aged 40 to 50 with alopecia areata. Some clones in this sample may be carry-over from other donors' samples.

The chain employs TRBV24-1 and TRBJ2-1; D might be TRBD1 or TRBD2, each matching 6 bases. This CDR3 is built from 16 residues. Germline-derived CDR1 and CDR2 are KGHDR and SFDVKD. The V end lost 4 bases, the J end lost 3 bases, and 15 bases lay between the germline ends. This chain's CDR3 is CATSDPGGGNYNEQFF. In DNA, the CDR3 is TGTGCCACCAGTGACCCTGGGGGCGGGAACTACAATGAGCAGTTCTTC.

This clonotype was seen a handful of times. CDR3 coding DNA: TGTGCCATCAGATCAAATGACAATGAGCAGTTCTTC. It yields the protein CAIRSNDNEQFF. The rearrangement uses TRBV10-3 and TRBJ2-1; D is ambiguous. Germline V gene data show CDR1 as ENHRY and CDR2 as SYGVKD. Trimming shortened V by 6 bases and J by 5 bases, and 8 bases separated the two germline ends. CDR3 size: 12 residues.

CDR3 loop: CASSLSRDRDGYTF. In DNA, the CDR3 is TGTGCCAGCAGTTTATCCCGAGACAGGGATGGCTACACCTTC. The chain uses TRBV27 and TRBJ1-2, with TRBD1 identical over 7 bases. Trimming at V came to 0 bases and at J to 6 bases, leaving 4 bases not matched to a gene. This CDR3 comprises 14 residues. Germline values: CDR1 MNHEY, CDR2 SMNVEV (reference sequence).

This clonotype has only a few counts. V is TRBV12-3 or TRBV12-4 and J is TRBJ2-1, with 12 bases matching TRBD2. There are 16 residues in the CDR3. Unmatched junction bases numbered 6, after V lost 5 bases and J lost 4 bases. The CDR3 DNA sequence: TGTGCCAGCAGTCCGAGACTAGCGGGAGCTTACAATGAGCAGTTCTTC. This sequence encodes CASSPRLAGAYNEQFF.

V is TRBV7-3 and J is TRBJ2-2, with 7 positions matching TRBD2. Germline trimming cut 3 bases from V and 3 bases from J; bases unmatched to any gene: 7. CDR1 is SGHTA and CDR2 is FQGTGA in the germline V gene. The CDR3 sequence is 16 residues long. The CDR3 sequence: CASSFQGGRYTGELFF. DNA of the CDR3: TGTGCCAGCAGCTTCCAGGGCGGGAGATACACCGGGGAGCTGTTTTTT.

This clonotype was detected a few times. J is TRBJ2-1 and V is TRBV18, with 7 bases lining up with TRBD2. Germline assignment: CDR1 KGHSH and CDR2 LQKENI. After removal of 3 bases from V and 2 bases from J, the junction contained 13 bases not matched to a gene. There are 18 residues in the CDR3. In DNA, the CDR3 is TGTGCCAGCTCACCGGTCGCCGGTCGGGAGGCCCCCTACAATGAGCAGTTCTTC. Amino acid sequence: CASSPVAGREAPYNEQFF.

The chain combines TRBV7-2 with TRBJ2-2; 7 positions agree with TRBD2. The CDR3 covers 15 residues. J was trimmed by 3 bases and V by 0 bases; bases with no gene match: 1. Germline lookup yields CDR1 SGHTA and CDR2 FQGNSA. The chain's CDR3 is CASSLAGGDTGELFF. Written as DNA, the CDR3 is TGTGCCAGCAGCTTAGCGGGAGGGGACACCGGGGAGCTGTTTTTT. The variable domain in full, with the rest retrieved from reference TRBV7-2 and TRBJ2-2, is GAGVSQSPSNKVTEKGKDVELRCDPISGHTALYWYRQSLGQGLEFLIYFQGNSAPDKSGLPSDRFSAERTGGSVSTLTIQRTQQEDSAVYLCASSLAGGDTGELFFGEGSRLTVL.

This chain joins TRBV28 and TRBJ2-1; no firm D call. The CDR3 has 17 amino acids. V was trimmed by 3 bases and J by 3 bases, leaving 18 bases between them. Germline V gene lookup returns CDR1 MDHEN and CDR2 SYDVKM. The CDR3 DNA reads TGTGCCAGCAGTTTGGAGTTCTCTCCCTCTCACTACAATGAGCAGTTCTTC. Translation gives CASSLEFSPSHYNEQFF.